The clone carrying this TCR beta chain has just one count. The antigen remains unidentified. A read error may produce the germline difference seen at one junction end. This sample stems from a study of cytotoxic CD8 clonotypes in ibrutinib-treated CLL. CDR3 length equals 13 residues. Germline CDR1 MGHRA, CDR2 YSYEKL. Study conclusions and caveats: Clonality increased at ibrutinib response and stayed stable in sustained remission. At progression, however, it fell back toward baseline. At baseline, clonality was higher than in age-matched healthy donors and correlated with CD8+ counts.

Clones were read by immunoSEQ multiplex PCR, and TCRdb kept only the in-frame ones, dropping some. The sample consists of about 140,000 clones, approximately 80% of them appearing once. The chain uses TRBV4-1 and TRBJ2-7; D is ambiguous. This sequence originates from a human donor with chronic lymphocytic leukemia. The specimen comprised PBMCs, sampled after 36 months of ibrutinib treatment. CDR3 sequence (DNA): TGCGCCAGCAGCCAAGTTCACGCAGCCTTAACGCATTTC. Translating it yields CASSQVHAALTHF.